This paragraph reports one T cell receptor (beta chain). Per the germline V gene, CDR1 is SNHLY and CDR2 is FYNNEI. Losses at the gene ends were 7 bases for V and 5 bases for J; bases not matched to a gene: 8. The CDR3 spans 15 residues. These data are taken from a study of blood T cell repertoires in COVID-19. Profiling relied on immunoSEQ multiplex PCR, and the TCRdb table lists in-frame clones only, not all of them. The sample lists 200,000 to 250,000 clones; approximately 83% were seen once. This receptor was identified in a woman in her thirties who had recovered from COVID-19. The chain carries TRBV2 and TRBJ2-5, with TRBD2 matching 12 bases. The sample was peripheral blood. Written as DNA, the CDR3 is TGTGCCAGCACCGGACTAGCGGGGACCGGGGAGACCCAGTACTTC. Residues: CASTGLAGTGETQYF.